The 6 T cell receptor beta chains below were found in one sample sequenced in a study of T-cell reconstitution after alpha-beta-depleted transplantation in children. The authors prepared the TCRbeta library with unique molecular identifiers. TCRdb re-analysed the PCR reads in MiXCR, keeping a single row per CDR3 protein. The table records fewer than 1 million distinct CDR3 sequences, under 20% of them present only once. The specimen comprised PBMCs, mostly from graft donor cells, sampled 360 days after TCRalphabeta/CD19-depleted stem cell transplant. Every receptor here comes from a male patient aged 5 to 17 who had a stem cell transplant for acute lymphoblastic leukemia, so the T cells may come from the graft donor.

This clonotype came up once. This chain connects TRBV5-1 to TRBJ1-1; TRBD1 agrees at 12 bases. The CDR3 contains 15 residues. After removal of 2 bases from V and 7 bases from J, the junction contained 6 bases not matched to a gene. Germline CDR1 reads SGHRS; CDR2 reads YFSETQ. The DNA of the CDR3 is TGCGCCAGCAGCTTCCGGGACAGGGGGCCGGGTGAAGCTTTCTTT. Translation gives CASSFRDRGPGEAFF.

The chain recombines TRBV12-3 or TRBV12-4 with TRBJ2-5, with 7 bases that match TRBD1. The junction had 5 bases not matched to a gene; V was cut back by 6 bases and J by 4 bases. The CDR3 spans 13 residues. The CDR3 nucleotides are TGTGCCAGCAGACCGACAGGGCGAGAGACCCAGTACTTC. It encodes CASRPTGRETQYF.

The table lists this clonotype with a few counts. CDR3 in amino acids: CASSYRQRESYNEQFF. For the CDR3, the DNA is TGTGCCAGCAGTTACAGGCAGCGGGAGTCATACAATGAGCAGTTCTTC. V gene TRBV6-2 or TRBV6-3 combines with J gene TRBJ2-1, with 8 bases identical to TRBD2. The CDR3 spans 16 residues. The J segment lost 4 bases and the V segment lost 2 bases, leaving 7 bases of the junction unmatched. Germline-derived CDR1 and CDR2 are MNHEY and SVGEGT.

This clonotype was seen more than once but under ten times. The chain links TRBV3-1 to TRBJ2-7, with a weak D call TRBD2 (6 bases). Trimming removed 4 bases at V and 2 bases at J, with 15 bases between. CDR3 length equals 15 residues. CDR1 and CDR2 from the germline V gene are LGHDT and YNNKEL (reference sequence). CDR3 amino acids: CASSLHLSGTYEQYF. Here the CDR3 DNA reads TGTGCCAGCAGCCTCCACCTTAGCGGAACCTACGAGCAGTACTTC.

The V call is TRBV9, the J call TRBJ2-7; a possible D gene is TRBD2 (5 bases). The ends were cut back, 4 bases at V and 0 bases at J, with 11 bases in the middle. The CDR3 covers 14 residues. Germline CDR1 and CDR2: SGDLS and YYNGEE. The CDR3 loop is CASSRNGDSYEQYF. The CDR3 DNA follows: TGTGCCAGCAGCAGGAACGGGGACTCCTACGAGCAGTACTTC.

A few counts support this clonotype. V gene TRBV15 combines with J gene TRBJ2-1, with 10 bases matching TRBD2. Germline trimming cut 3 bases from V and 6 bases from J; bases unmatched to any gene: 8. The CDR3 covers 16 residues. Germline CDR1 and CDR2: LNHNV and YYDKDF (reference sequence). The CDR3: CATSSPGLASFNEQFF. CDR3 coding DNA: TGTGCCACCAGCAGTCCGGGACTAGCGTCTTTCAATGAGCAGTTCTTC.